The rows below give T cell receptor beta chains drawn from one sample of a study of T cell repertoires in cytomegalovirus infection. TCRdb redid the calling of the reads with MiXCR, one entry per CDR3 protein. This sample carries some 220,000 distinct CDR3 sequences, over 9% of them seen once, and the ten largest clones take approximately 1.8%. Sequencing was carried out using PBMCs. The receptor source for this set is a human donor in good health (CMV status not recorded). Some clones in this sample may be carry-over from other donors' samples. The CDR3 runs from the conserved cysteine through the conserved F or W. Fields, in order: D gene, J gene, V gene, clone size, CDR3 DNA, CDR3 protein. A D gene is named only where the DNA matches it firmly. Size is omitted from some rows. Given values are once, few, many or a class for expanded clones.

-	TRBJ2-5	TRBV28	many	TGTGCCAGCAGTCGTCGACAGTCACAAGAGACCCAGTACTTC	CASSRRQSQETQYF
-	TRBJ2-6	TRBV19	-	TGTGCCACCTCAACCCCCCTAACAGGGACCGGGGCCAACGTCCTGACTTTC	CATSTPLTGTGANVLTF
TRBD1	TRBJ1-5	TRBV6-5	many	TGTGCCAGCAGGGACCGGACAGGGGGAAGCAATCAGCCCCAGCATTTT	CASRDRTGGSNQPQHF
-	TRBJ1-5	TRBV6-5	few	TGTGCCAGCAGTTACTCGGGTGGGAATCAGCCCCAGCATTTT	CASSYSGGNQPQHF
-	TRBJ1-1	TRBV7-2	many	TGTGCCAGCAGCTTAGTAAGTCAGAACACTGAAGCTTTCTTT	CASSLVSQNTEAFF
-	TRBJ2-3	TRBV11-3	many	TGTGCCAGCAGCTTACAGGGGACGACAGATACGCAGTATTTT	CASSLQGTTDTQYF
-	TRBJ2-7	TRBV29-1	-	TGCAGCGTTGGGCAGCAGGCCTACGAGCAGTACTTC	CSVGQQAYEQYF
-	TRBJ2-3	TRBV27	many	TGTGCCAGCAGTTTGGACATTTTCACAGATACGCAGTATTTT	CASSLDIFTDTQYF
-	TRBJ1-5	TRBV28	-	TGTGCCAGCAGTTTACTGACAAGCAATCAGCCCCAGCATTTT	CASSLLTSNQPQHF
-	TRBJ2-5	TRBV7-2	many	TGTGCCAGCAGCTTAGCCAGGGCTAAAGAGACCCAGTACTTC	CASSLARAKETQYF
-	TRBJ1-2	TRBV19	many	TGTGCCAGTAGTATAGTGGAGGGTGAGAACTATGGCTACACCTTC	CASSIVEGENYGYTF
-	TRBJ2-7	TRBV7-2	many	TGTGCCAGCAGCATGGGGGCTACGAAGCAGTACTTC	CASSMGATKQYF
TRBD2	TRBJ2-3	TRBV7-2	-	TGTGCCAGCAGCTTGGGCCCAACTGTAGCGGGGGACACAGATACGCAGTATTTT	CASSLGPTVAGDTDTQYF
-	TRBJ2-3	TRBV15	few	TGTGCCACCAGCAGGAGACTGGACCTCACAGATACGCAGTATTTT	CATSRRLDLTDTQYF
-	TRBJ2-5	TRBV7-2	many	TGTGCCAGCAGCTTGCGCCGTTCGGAGACCCAGTACTTC	CASSLRRSETQYF
-	TRBJ1-1	TRBV30	-	TGTGCCTGGAGAGGGGGTCCCACTGAAGCTTTCTTT	CAWRGGPTEAFF
-	TRBJ2-3	TRBV7-2	many	TGTGCCAGCAGCGTAGTAAGGAGCACAGATACGCAGTATTTT	CASSVVRSTDTQYF
-	TRBJ1-1	TRBV5-1	few	TGCGCCAGCAGCTTCCCTGGGGGCACTGAAGCTTTCTTT	CASSFPGGTEAFF
TRBD2	TRBJ2-1	TRBV28	-	TGTGCCAGCAGTTCAAGCGGGAGGGTCTACAATGAGCAGTTCTTC	CASSSSGRVYNEQFF
-	TRBJ1-3	TRBV29-1	once	TGCAGCGCCTTACAGGGCTCTGGAAACACCATATATTTT	CSALQGSGNTIYF